This TCR beta chain was profiled in a study of post-analysis software for immune sequencing data. As for the study in general: Both relapsing-remitting and secondary progressive multiple sclerosis featured among the disease courses, as did progressive-relapsing multiple sclerosis. General study results and limits: Versus controls, multiple sclerosis patients showed significantly lower diversity (normalized Chao1). Patients had higher frequencies than controls of roughly five TRBV segments, including TRBV5-6, TRBV5-1 and TRBV20-1.

Unique molecular identifiers were built into the TCR beta cDNA libraries. MiXCR, run by TCRdb on the PCR reads, gives a single entry per CDR3 protein. This sample has under 900,000 distinct CDR3 sequences; under 70% occur once, and the top ten carry roughly 4.4%. For this clonotype: Antigen specificity is unknown.

J was trimmed by 4 bases and V by 6 bases; bases with no gene match: 9. The CDR3 runs to 14 residues. This clonotype originated in a girl aged 10-17 years with multiple sclerosis. This chain connects TRBV12-3 or TRBV12-4 to TRBJ2-7, with 7 bases matching TRBD2. Specimen: blood. The CDR3 sequence is CASRARGSLYEQYF. The CDR3 DNA follows: TGTGCCAGCAGGGCGCGGGGGTCTCTATACGAGCAGTACTTC.